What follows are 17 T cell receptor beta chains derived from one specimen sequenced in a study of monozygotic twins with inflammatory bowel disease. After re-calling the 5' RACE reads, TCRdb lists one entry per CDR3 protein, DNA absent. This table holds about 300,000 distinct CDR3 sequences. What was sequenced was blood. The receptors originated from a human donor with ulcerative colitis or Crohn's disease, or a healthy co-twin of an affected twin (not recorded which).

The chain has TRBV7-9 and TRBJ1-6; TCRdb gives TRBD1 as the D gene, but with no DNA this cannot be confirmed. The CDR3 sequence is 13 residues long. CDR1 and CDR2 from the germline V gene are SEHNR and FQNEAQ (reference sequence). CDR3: CASSPGINSPLHF.

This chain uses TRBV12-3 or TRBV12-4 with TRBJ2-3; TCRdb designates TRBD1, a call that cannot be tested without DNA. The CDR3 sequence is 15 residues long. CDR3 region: CASSRDRVHTDTQYF.

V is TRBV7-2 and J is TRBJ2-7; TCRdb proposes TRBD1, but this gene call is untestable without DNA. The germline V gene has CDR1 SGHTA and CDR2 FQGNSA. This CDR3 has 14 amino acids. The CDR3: CASSEDRYLGEQYF.

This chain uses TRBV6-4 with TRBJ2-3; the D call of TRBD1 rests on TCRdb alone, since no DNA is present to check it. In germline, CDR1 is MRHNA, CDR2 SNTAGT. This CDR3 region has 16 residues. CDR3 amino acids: CASSPPWTGSTDTQYF.

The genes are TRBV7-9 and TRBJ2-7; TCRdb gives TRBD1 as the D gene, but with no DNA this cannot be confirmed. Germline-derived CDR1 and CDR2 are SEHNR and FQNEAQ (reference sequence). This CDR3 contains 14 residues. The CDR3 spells CASSFWDSSYEQYF. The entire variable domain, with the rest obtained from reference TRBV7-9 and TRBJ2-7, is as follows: DTGVSQNPRHKITKRGQNVTFRCDPISEHNRLYWYRQTLGQGPEFLTYFQNEAQLEKSRLLSDRFSAERPKGSFSTLEIQRTEQGDSAMYLCASSFWDSSYEQYFGPGTRLTVT.

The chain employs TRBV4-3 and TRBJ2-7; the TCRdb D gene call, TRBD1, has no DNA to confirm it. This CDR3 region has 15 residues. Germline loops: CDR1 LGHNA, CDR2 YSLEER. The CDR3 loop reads CASSQDSTGGYEQYF.

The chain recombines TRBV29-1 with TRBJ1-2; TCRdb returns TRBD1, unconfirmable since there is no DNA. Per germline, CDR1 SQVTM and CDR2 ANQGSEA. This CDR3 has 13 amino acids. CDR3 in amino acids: CSVLPPGAGGYTF.

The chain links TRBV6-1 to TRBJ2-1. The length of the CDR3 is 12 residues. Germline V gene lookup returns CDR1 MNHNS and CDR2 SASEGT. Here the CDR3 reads CATRPNYNEQFF.

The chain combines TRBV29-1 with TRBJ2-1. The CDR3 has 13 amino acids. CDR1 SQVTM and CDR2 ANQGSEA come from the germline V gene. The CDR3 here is CSVEPSRDNEQFF.

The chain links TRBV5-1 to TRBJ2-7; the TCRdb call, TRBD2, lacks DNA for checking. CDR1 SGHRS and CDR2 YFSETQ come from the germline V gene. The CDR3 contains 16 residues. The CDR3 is CASSLVTGLVSYEQYF.

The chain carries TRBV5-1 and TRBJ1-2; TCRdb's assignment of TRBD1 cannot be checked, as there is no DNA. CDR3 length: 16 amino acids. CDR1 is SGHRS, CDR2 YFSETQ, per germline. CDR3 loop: CASSWDTTGANYGYTF.

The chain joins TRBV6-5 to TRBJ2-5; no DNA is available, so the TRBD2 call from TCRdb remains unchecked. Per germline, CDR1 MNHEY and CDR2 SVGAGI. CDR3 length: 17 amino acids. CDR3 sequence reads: CASSSLVAGDMQETQYF.

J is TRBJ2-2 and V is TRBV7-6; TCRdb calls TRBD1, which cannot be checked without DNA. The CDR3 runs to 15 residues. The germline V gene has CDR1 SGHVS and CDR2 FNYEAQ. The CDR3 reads CASSSGTYLAGELFF.

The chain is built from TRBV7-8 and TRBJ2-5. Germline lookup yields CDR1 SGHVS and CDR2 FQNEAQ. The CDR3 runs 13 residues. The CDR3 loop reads CASSLVSQETQYF.

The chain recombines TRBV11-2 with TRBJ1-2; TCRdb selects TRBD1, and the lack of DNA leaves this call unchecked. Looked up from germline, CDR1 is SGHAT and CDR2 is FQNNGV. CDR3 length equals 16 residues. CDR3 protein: CASSLVMGTVNYGYTF.

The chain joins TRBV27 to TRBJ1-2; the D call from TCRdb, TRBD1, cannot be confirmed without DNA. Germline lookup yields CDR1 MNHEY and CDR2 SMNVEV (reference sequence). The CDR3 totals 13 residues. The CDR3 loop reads CASSLWRSGGYTF.

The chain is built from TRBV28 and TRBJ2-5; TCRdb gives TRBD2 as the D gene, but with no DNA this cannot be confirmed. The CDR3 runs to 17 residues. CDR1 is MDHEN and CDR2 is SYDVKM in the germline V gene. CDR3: CASTRSGSGGVIETQYF.